The 13 T cell receptor beta chains below were found in one sample sequenced in a study of blood T cells in healthy people across ages. Using a J-beta primer mix together with a sample-barcoded 5' primer, a second PCR was run for about 6 to 11 cycles. Each CDR3 protein is one row after TCRdb ran MiXCR on the 5' RACE reads. This sample has over a million distinct CDR3 sequences, with about 42% found just once. The sequenced sample was blood. The receptors here all came from a woman younger than 30 in good health.

In its sample, this clonotype was seen a few times. This rearrangement joins TRBV29-1 to TRBJ2-1; the D gene is possibly TRBD2 (6 bases). The V end was cut by 6 bases, the J end by 8 bases, with 23 bases between. CDR1 SQVTM and CDR2 ANQGSEA come from the germline V gene. This CDR3 is 15 amino acids long. The CDR3 DNA sequence: TGCAGCGTGCTACTTTTACAGGATGGGGGGTATGAGCAGTTCTTC. Translation: CSVLLLQDGGYEQFF.

The chain has TRBV4-3 and TRBJ2-5; D might be TRBD2 (6 bases). CDR3 length equals 16 residues. V lost 2 bases, J lost 2 bases, and 15 bases lay in between. Germline CDR1 LGHNA, CDR2 YSLEER. The CDR3: CASSQREADGQETQYF. The CDR3 nucleotides are TGCGCCAGCAGCCAAAGGGAGGCCGACGGACAAGAGACCCAGTACTTC.

The chain couples TRBV27 to TRBJ2-7; TRBD2 matches at 16 bases. The J call is uncertain, as TRBJ2-5 better fits the DNA end. This CDR3 has 16 amino acids. CDR1 and CDR2 (germline): MNHEY, SMNVEV (reference sequence). CDR3 sequence: CASSPGTSGRGGTQYF. In nucleotides, the CDR3 is TGTGCCAGCAGTCCTGGGACTAGCGGGAGGGGAGGGACCCAGTACTTC.

The chain couples TRBV4-1 to TRBJ1-2; D gene ambiguous. With 1 base removed from V and 0 bases from J, the gap between germline ends came to 9 bases. This CDR3 region has 15 residues. Germline CDR1 MGHRA, CDR2 YSYEKL. The CDR3 is CASSQGVTANYGYTF. In DNA form, the CDR3 reads TGCGCCAGCAGCCAAGGCGTCACAGCTAACTATGGCTACACCTTC.

This clonotype came up a few times. The chain is built from TRBV28 and TRBJ1-5; 7 positions agree with TRBD1. This CDR3 comprises 15 residues. V shed 5 bases, J shed 7 bases, and the junction held 11 bases outside the gene matches. Per germline, CDR1 MDHEN and CDR2 SYDVKM. CDR3 bases: TGTGCCAGCAGTCCCACTCGACAGGGCCACCAGCCCCAGCATTTT. Translating it yields CASSPTRQGHQPQHF.

This sequence joins TRBV11-1 and TRBJ1-5; 8 bases are a match to TRBD1. This CDR3 is built from 16 residues. The germline CDR1 and CDR2 sequences are SGHAT and FQDESV (reference sequence). Trimming cost V 1 base and J 5 bases; bases outside gene matches: 7. This chain's CDR3 is CASSLDCRTGHQPQHF. The CDR3 nucleotides are TGTGCCAGCAGCTTAGACTGCCGGACAGGGCATCAGCCCCAGCATTTT.

V usage is TRBV6-5 and J usage is TRBJ2-1; D gene ambiguous. This CDR3 has 15 amino acids. V was shortened by 0 bases and J by 5 bases, with 11 bases between the two germline ends. Looked up from germline, CDR1 is MNHEY and CDR2 is SVGAGI. CDR3 residues: CASSYSIVRNNEQFF. The DNA of the CDR3 is TGTGCCAGCAGTTACTCGATTGTACGGAACAATGAGCAGTTCTTC.

This clonotype came up a few times. The CDR3 region has the DNA TGTGCCAGCAGCTTCAATAGGGGGCGAGTTGATACGCAGTATTTT. Its protein is CASSFNRGRVDTQYF. The genes are TRBV7-2 and TRBJ2-3, with 7 positions matching TRBD1. The CDR3 has 15 amino acids. Germline loops: CDR1 SGHTA, CDR2 FQGNSA. The ends lost 3 bases at V and 6 bases at J; junction bases unmatched: 9.

This chain joins TRBV10-3 and TRBJ2-1; 10 bases agree with TRBD2. Germline values: CDR1 ENHRY, CDR2 SYGVKD. CDR3 length: 13 amino acids. J gave up 5 bases and V 8 bases, and 3 bases lay outside the gene matches. This CDR3 is CAILAGAHNEQFF. The DNA for the CDR3 is TGTGCCATCCTAGCGGGAGCCCACAATGAGCAGTTCTTC.

This rearrangement joins TRBV20-1 to TRBJ2-7; a weak D match, TRBD1 (6 bases). The CDR3 sequence is 15 residues long. Germline CDR1 DFQATT, CDR2 SNEGSKA (reference sequence). Trimming took 1 base from V and 0 from J, leaving 13 bases between them. This chain's CDR3 is CSARATRDTSYEQYF. DNA of the CDR3: TGCAGTGCTAGAGCGACCAGGGACACCTCCTACGAGCAGTACTTC.

The chain combines TRBV4-3 with TRBJ2-1; a weak D match, TRBD1 (6 bases). CDR1 LGHNA and CDR2 YSLEER come from the germline V gene. Trimming removed 0 bases at V and 8 bases at J, with 14 bases between. The CDR3 covers 15 residues. The CDR3 here is CASSQDTGFGDEQFF. CDR3 bases: TGCGCCAGCAGCCAAGATACAGGGTTCGGGGATGAGCAGTTCTTC.

The chain recombines TRBV6-2 or TRBV6-3 with TRBJ1-5; D gene ambiguous. Germline V gene data show CDR1 as MNHEY and CDR2 as SVGEGT. This CDR3 comprises 14 residues. V dropped 2 bases and J dropped 6 bases, with 11 bases sitting between them. This CDR3 reads CASSYGSRFQPQHF. In DNA, the CDR3 is TGTGCCAGCAGTTACGGTTCTAGGTTTCAGCCCCAGCATTTT.

The chain recombines TRBV28 with TRBJ1-6; no firm D call. CDR3 length: 17 residues. Trimming took off 9 bases at V and 0 bases at J, with 18 bases between the two ends. Germline CDR1 MDHEN, CDR2 SYDVKM. The CDR3 sequence is CASQGREISSYNSPLHF. In DNA, the CDR3 is TGTGCCAGTCAAGGACGGGAGATAAGCTCCTATAATTCACCCCTCCACTTT.